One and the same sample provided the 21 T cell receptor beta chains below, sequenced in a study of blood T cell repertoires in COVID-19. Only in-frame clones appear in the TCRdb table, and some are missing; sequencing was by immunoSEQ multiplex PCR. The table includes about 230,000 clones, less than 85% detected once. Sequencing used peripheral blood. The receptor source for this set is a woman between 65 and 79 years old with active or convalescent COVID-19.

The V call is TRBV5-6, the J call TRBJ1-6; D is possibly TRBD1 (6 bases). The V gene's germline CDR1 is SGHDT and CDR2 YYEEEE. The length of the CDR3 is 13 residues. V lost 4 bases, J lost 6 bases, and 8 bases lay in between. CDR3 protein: CASSDRLNSPLHF. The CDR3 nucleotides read TGTGCCAGCAGCGACAGGCTTAATTCACCCCTCCACTTT.

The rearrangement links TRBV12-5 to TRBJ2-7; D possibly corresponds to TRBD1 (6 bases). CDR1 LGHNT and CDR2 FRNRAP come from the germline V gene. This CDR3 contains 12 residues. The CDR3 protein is CASAQGLYEQYF. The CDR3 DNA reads TGTGCCAGCGCCCAGGGGCTCTACGAGCAGTACTTC.

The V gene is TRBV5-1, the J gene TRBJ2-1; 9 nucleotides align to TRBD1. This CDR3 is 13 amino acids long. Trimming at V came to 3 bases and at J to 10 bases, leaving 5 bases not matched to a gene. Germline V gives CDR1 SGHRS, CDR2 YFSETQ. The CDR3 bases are TGCGCCAGCAGCTCGGGACAGGGTGGCGAGCAGTTCTTC. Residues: CASSSGQGGEQFF.

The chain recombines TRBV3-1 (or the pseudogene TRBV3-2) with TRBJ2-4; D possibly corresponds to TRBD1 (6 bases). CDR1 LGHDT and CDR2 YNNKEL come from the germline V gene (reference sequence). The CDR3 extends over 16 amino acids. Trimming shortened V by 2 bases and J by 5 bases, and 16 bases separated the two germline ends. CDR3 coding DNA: TGTGCCAGCAGCCAACCCTATGGGACAAATGAAAACATTCAGTACTTC. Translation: CASSQPYGTNENIQYF.

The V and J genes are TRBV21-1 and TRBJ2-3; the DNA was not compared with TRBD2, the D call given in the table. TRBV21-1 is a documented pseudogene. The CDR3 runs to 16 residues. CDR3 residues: CASSKEGVWGTDTQYF. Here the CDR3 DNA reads TGTGCCAGCAGCAAGGAGGGAGTGTGGGGCACAGATACGCAGTATTTT.

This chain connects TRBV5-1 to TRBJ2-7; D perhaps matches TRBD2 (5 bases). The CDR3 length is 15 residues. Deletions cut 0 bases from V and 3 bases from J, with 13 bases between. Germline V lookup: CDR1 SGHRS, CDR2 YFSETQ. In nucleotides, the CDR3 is TGCGCCAGCAGCTTGGTTGCGGGTGGGGTCTACGAGCAGTACTTC. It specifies CASSLVAGGVYEQYF.

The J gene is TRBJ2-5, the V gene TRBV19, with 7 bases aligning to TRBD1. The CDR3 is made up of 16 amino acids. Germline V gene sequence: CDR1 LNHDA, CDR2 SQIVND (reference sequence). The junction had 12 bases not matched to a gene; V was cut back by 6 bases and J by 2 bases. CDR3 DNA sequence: TGTGCCAGTAGCAGGGGGACCGGGACCACACAAGAGACCCAGTACTTC. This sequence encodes CASSRGTGTTQETQYF.

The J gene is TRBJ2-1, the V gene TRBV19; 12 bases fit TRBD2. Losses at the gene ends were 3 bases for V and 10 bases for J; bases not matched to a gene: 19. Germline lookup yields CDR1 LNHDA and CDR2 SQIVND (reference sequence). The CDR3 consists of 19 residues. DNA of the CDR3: TGTGCCAGTAGTATGCGCCGGATGACTAGCGGGAGTTCATCTGGAGAGCAGTTCTTC. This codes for CASSMRRMTSGSSSGEQFF. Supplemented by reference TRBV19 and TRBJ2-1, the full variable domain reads DGGITQSPKYLFRKEGQNVTLSCEQNLNHDAMYWYRQDPGQGLRLIYYSQIVNDFQKGDIAEGYSVSREKKESFPLTVTSAQKNPTAFYLCASSMRRMTSGSSSGEQFFGPGTRLTVL.

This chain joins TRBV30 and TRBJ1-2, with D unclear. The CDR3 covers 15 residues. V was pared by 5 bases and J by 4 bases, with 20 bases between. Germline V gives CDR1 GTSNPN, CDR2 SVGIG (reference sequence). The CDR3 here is CAWELLGVGIYGYTF. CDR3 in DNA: TGTGCCTGGGAACTCTTGGGAGTGGGGATCTATGGCTACACCTTC.

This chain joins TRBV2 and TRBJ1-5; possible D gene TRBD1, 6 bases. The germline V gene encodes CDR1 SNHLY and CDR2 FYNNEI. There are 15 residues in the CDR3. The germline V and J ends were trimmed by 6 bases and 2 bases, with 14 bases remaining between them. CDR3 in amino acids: CASRKVGGGNQPQHF. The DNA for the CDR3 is TGTGCCAGCAGGAAGGTTGGGGGCGGCAATCAGCCCCAGCATTTT.

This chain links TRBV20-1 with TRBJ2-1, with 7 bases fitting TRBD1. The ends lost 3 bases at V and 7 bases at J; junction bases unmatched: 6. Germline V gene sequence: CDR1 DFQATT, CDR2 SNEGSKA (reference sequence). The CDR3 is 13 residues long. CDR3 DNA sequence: TGCAGTGCTAGTCCTAGGGGACAGAATGAGCAGTTCTTC. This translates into CSASPRGQNEQFF.

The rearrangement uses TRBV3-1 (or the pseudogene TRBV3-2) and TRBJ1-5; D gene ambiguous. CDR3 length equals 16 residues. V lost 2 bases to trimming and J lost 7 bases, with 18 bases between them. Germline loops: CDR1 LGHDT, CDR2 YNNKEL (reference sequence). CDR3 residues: CASSQLSVVGEQPQHF. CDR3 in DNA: TGTGCCAGCAGCCAACTTTCGGTGGTCGGGGAACAGCCCCAGCATTTT.

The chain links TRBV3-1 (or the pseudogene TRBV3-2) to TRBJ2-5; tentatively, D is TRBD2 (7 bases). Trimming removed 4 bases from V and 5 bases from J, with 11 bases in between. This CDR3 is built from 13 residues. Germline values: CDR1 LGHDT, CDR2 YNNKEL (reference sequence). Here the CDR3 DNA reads TGTGCCAGCAGCCGGCGGGGGCTGGAGACCCAGTACTTC. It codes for CASSRRGLETQYF.

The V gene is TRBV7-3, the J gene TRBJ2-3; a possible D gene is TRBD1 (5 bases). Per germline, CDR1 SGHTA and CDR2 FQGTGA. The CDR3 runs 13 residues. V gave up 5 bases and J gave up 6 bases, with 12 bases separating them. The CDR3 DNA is TGTGCCAGCAGCCTTTCCTCAGGGGATACGCAGTATTTT. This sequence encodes CASSLSSGDTQYF.

For the CDR3, the DNA is TGTGCCAGCAGCCCGACTCCGATTCCTACAGATACGCAGTATTTT. This sequence encodes CASSPTPIPTDTQYF. The chain recombines TRBV3-1 (or the pseudogene TRBV3-2) with TRBJ2-3; D not resolved. Germline CDR1 is LGHDT and CDR2 is YNNKEL (reference sequence). This CDR3 comprises 15 residues. V was shortened by 4 bases and J by 3 bases, with 14 bases between the two germline ends.

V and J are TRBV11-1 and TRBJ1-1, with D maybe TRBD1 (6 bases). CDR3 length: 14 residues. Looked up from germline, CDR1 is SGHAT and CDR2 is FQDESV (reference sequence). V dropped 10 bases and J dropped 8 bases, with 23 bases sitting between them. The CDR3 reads CATQSRAGTSEAFF. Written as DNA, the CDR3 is TGTGCCACTCAATCAAGGGCCGGGACATCCGAAGCTTTCTTT.

As DNA, the CDR3 is TGCAGCGTTCCAACGGGACAGGCGAACACTGAAGCTTTCTTT. This translates into CSVPTGQANTEAFF. This chain uses TRBV29-1 with TRBJ1-1, with 8 positions matching TRBD1. The germline V gene encodes CDR1 SQVTM and CDR2 ANQGSEA. The trim removed 5 bases at V and 1 base at J, leaving 6 bases unmatched. The CDR3 spans 14 residues.

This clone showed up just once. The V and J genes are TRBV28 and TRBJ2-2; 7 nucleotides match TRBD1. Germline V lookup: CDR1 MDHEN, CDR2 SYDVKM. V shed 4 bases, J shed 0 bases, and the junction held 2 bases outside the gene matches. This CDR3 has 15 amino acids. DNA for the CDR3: TGTGCCAGCAGTTCCGGGACAGCGAACACCGGGGAGCTGTTTTTT. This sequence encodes CASSSGTANTGELFF.

The CDR3 reads CASSQALDRASPLHF. CDR3 DNA: TGCGCCAGCAGCCAAGCCCTGGACAGAGCCTCACCCCTCCACTTT. The V call is TRBV4-3, the J call TRBJ1-6; D is possibly TRBD1 (6 bases). CDR1 and CDR2 (germline): LGHNA, YSLEER. Trimming pared 1 base from V and 10 bases from J, leaving 14 bases between. The CDR3 spans 15 residues.

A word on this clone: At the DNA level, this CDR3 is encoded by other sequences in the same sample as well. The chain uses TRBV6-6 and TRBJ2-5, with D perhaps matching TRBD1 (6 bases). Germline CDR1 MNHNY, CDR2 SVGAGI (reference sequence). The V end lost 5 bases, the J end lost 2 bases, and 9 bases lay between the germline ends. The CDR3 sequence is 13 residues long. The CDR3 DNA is TGTGCCAGCAGTCCGGGACAACAAGAGACCCAGTACTTC. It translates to CASSPGQQETQYF.

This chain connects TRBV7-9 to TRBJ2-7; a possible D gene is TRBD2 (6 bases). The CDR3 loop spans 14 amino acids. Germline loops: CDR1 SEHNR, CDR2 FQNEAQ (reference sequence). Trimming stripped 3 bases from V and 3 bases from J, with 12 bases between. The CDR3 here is CASSLEGHYYEQYF. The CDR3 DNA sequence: TGTGCCAGCAGCTTGGAGGGGCACTACTACGAGCAGTACTTC.